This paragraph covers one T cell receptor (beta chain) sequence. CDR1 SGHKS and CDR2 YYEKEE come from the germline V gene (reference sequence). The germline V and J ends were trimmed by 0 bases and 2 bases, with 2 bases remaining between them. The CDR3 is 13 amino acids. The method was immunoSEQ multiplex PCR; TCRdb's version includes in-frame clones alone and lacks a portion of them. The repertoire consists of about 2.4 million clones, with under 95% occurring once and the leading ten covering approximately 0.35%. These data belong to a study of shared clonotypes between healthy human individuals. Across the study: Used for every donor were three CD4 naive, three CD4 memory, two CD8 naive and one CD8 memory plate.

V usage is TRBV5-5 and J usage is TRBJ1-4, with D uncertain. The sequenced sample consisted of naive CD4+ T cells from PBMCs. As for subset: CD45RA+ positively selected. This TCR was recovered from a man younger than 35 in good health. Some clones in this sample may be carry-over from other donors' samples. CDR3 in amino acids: CASSLVTNEKLFF. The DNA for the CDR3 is TGTGCCAGCAGCTTGGTCACTAATGAAAAACTGTTTTTT.